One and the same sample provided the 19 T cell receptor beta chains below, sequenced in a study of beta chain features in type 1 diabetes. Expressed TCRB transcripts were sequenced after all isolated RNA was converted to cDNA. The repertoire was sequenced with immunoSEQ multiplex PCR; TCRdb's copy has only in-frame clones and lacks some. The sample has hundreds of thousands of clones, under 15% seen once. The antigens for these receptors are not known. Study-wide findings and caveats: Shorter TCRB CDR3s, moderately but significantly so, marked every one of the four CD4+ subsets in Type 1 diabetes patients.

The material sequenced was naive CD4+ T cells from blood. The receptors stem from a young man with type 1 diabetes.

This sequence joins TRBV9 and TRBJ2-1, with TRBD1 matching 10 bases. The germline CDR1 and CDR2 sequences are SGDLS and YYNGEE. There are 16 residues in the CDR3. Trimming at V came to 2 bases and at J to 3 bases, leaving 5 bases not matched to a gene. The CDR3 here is CASSVMGQGFYNEQFF. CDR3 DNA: TGTGCCAGCAGCGTCATGGGACAGGGGTTCTACAATGAGCAGTTCTTC.

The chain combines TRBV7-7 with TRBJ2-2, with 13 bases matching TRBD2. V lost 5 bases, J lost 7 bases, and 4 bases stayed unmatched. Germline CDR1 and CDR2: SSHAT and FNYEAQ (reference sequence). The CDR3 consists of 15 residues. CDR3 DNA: TGTGCCAGCAGCCGGGGACTAGCGGGGAGCGGGGAGCTGTTTTTT. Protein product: CASSRGLAGSGELFF.

Written as DNA, the CDR3 is TGTGCCAGCACCCCTATCCCTGACAGGGGATATACAGATACGCAGTATTTT. Translating gives CASTPIPDRGYTDTQYF. The chain has TRBV11-3 and TRBJ2-3; 8 bases fit TRBD1. Germline loops: CDR1 SGHNT, CDR2 YENEEA. The length of the CDR3 is 17 residues. The trim removed 7 bases at V and 3 bases at J, leaving 15 bases unmatched. Combining the CDR3 with reference TRBV11-3 and TRBJ2-3 gives the whole variable domain EAGVVQSPRYKIIEKKQPVAFWCNPISGHNTLYWYLQNLGQGPELLIRYENEEAVDDSQLPKDRFSAERLKGVDSTLKIQPAELGDSAVYLCASTPIPDRGYTDTQYFGPGTRLTVL.

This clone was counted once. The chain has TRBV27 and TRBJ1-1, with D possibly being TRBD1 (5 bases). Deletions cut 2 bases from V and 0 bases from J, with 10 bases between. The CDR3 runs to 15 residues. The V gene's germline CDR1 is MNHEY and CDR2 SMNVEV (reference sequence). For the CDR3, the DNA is TGTGCCAGCAGTTTAAGGGGAGAAGTGAACACTGAAGCTTTCTTT. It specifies CASSLRGEVNTEAFF.

CDR3 nucleotide sequence: TGTGCCAGCACCCAACGGGACAGCGAAAATTCACCCCTCCACTTT. The encoded protein is CASTQRDSENSPLHF. This chain joins TRBV2 and TRBJ1-6; 7 nucleotides match TRBD1. Germline V CDR1 and CDR2: SNHLY, FYNNEI. This CDR3 comprises 15 residues. With V trimmed by 7 bases and J by 7 bases, 10 bases remained unmatched.

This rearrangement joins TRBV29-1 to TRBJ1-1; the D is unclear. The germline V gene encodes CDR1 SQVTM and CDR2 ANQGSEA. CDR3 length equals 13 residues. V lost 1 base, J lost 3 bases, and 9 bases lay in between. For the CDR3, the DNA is TGCAGCGTTGAAGGCTTGATTTACACTGAAGCTTTCTTT. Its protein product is CSVEGLIYTEAFF. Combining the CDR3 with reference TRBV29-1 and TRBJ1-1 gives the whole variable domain SAVISQKPSRDICQRGTSLTIQCQVDSQVTMMFWYRQQPGQSLTLIATANQGSEATYESGFVIDKFPISRPNLTFSTLTVSNMSPEDSSIYLCSVEGLIYTEAFFGQGTRLTVV.

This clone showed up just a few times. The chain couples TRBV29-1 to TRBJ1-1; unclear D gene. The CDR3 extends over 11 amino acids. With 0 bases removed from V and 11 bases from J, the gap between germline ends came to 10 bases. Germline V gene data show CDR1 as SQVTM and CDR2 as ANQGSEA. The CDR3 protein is CSVEDLRSAFF. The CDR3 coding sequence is TGCAGCGTTGAAGACCTCCGTTCGGCTTTCTTT.

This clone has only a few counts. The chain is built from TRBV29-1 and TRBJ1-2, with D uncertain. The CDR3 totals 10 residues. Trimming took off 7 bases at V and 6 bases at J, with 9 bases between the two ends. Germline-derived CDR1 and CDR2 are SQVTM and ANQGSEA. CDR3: CSAKGDGYTF. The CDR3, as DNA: TGCAGCGCCAAAGGAGATGGCTACACCTTC. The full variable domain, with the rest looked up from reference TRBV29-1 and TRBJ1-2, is SAVISQKPSRDICQRGTSLTIQCQVDSQVTMMFWYRQQPGQSLTLIATANQGSEATYESGFVIDKFPISRPNLTFSTLTVSNMSPEDSSIYLCSAKGDGYTFGSGTRLTVV.

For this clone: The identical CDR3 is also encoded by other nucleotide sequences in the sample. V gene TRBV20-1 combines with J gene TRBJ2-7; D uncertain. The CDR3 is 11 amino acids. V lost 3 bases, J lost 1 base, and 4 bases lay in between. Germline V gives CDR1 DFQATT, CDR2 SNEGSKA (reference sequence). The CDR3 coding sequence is TGCAGTGCTAGGCTATCCTACGAGCAGTACTTC. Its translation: CSARLSYEQYF.

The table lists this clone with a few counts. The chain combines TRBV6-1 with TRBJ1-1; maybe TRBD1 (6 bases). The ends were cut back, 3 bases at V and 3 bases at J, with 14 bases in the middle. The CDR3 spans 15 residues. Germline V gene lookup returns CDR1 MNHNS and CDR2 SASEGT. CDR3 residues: CASSDGKGGDTEAFF. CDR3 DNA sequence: TGTGCCAGCAGTGACGGCAAAGGGGGAGACACTGAAGCTTTCTTT.

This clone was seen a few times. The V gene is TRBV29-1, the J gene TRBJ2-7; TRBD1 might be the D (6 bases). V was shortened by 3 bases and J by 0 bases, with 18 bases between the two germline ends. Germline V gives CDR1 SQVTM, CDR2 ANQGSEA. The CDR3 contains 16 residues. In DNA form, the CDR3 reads TGCAGCGTTGAGGTGGCAAGGGGGTGGGCCTCCTACGAGCAGTACTTC. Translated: CSVEVARGWASYEQYF.

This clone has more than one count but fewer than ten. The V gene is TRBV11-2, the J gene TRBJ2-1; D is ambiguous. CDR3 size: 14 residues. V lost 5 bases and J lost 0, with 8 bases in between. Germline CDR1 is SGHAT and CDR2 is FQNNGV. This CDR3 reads CASSALSSYNEQFF. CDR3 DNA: TGTGCCAGCAGCGCGCTGAGCTCCTACAATGAGCAGTTCTTC.

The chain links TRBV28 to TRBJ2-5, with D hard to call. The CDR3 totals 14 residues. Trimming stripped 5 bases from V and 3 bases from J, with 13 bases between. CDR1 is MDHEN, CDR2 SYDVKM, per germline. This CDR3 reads CASSPGGPKETQYF. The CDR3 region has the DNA TGTGCCAGCAGTCCCGGCGGCCCAAAAGAGACCCAGTACTTC.

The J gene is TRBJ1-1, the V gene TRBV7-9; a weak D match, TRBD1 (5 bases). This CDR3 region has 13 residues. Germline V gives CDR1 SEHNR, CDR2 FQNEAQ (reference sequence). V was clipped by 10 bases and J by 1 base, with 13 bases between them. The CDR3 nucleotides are TGTGCCACCCCGGCAGGGAAGAACACTGAAGCTTTCTTT. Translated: CATPAGKNTEAFF.

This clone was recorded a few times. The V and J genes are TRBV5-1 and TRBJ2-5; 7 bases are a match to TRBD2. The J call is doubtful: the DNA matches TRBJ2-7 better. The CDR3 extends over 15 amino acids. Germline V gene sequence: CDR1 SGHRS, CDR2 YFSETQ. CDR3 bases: TGCGCCAGCAGCTCGGGGAGCGGGGACCGCTACGAGCAGTACTTC. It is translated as CASSSGSGDRYEQYF.

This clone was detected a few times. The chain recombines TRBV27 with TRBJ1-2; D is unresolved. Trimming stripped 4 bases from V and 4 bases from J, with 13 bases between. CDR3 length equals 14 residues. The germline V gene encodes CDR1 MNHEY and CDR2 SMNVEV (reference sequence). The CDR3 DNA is TGTGCCAGCAGTTCTGCGAACAGCGGCTATGGCTACACCTTC. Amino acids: CASSSANSGYGYTF.

This chain's CDR3 is CASTLGGLYNEQFF. The CDR3, as DNA: TGTGCCAGCACCCTAGGGGGGCTGTACAATGAGCAGTTCTTC. The rearrangement joins TRBV2 to TRBJ2-1; D is tentatively TRBD1 or TRBD2 (6 bases each). The CDR3 is made up of 14 amino acids. V dropped 7 bases and J dropped 4 bases, with 14 bases sitting between them. CDR1 is SNHLY and CDR2 is FYNNEI in the germline V gene.

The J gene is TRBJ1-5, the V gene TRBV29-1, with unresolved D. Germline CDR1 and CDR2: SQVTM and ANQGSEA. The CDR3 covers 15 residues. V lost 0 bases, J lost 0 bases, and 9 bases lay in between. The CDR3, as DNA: TGCAGCGTTGAAGAGGCCCAGTATAGCAATCAGCCCCAGCATTTT. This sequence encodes CSVEEAQYSNQPQHF.

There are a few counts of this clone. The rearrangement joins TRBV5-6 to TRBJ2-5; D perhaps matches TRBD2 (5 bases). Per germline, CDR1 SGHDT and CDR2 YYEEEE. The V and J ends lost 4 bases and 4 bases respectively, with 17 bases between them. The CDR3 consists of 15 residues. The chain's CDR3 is CASSDGAASRETQYF. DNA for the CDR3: TGTGCCAGCAGCGACGGCGCGGCTAGCCGAGAGACCCAGTACTTC. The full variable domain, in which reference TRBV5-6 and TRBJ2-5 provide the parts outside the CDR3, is DAGVTQSPTHLIKTRGQQVTLRCSPKSGHDTVSWYQQALGQGPQFIFQYYEEEERQRGNFPDRFSGHQFPNYSSELNVNALLLGDSALYLCASSDGAASRETQYFGPGTRLLVL.